The 17 T cell receptor beta chains in this list originate from one sample, sequenced in a study of cytomegalovirus exposure and HLA in healthy donors. PCR used 60 Vbeta primers and 13 Jbeta primers. Method: immunoSEQ multiplex PCR; TCRdb's copy keeps in-frame clones and lacks some. The profile shows approximately 170,000 clones, over 70% of them singletons. The sequencing input was PBMCs. These receptor sequences come from a boy younger than 10 in good health and CMV-seronegative.

The chain carries TRBV7-9 and TRBJ1-1, with TRBD1 identical over 8 bases. V lost 1 base to trimming and J lost 1 base; unmatched junction nucleotides: 2. CDR1 and CDR2 (germline): SEHNR, FQNEAQ (reference sequence). The length of the CDR3 is 15 residues. CDR3 protein: CASSLEGTGNTEAFF. The CDR3 nucleotides read TGTGCCAGCAGCTTAGAAGGGACAGGGAACACTGAAGCTTTCTTT.

V and J are TRBV7-9 and TRBJ2-1; weak D call: TRBD1 (6 bases). Germline V gene data show CDR1 as SEHNR and CDR2 as FQNEAQ (reference sequence). V was shortened by 4 bases and J by 9 bases, with 22 bases between the two germline ends. This CDR3 has 16 residues. DNA for the CDR3: TGTGCCAGCAGCTCATACCCCCTACAGGGTAGAGGTGAGCAGTTCTTC. Its translation is CASSSYPLQGRGEQFF.

This chain connects TRBV19 to TRBJ2-1; D is possibly TRBD1 (5 bases). Germline assignment: CDR1 LNHDA and CDR2 SQIVND (reference sequence). Between the trimmed V and J ends, which lost 4 bases and 6 bases, there was a span of 10 bases. The CDR3 covers 13 residues. The CDR3 loop reads CASSNGQGNEQFF. Here the CDR3 DNA reads TGTGCCAGTAGTAACGGGCAGGGCAATGAGCAGTTCTTC. The entire variable domain, with the rest obtained from reference TRBV19 and TRBJ2-1, is as follows: DGGITQSPKYLFRKEGQNVTLSCEQNLNHDAMYWYRQDPGQGLRLIYYSQIVNDFQKGDIAEGYSVSREKKESFPLTVTSAQKNPTAFYLCASSNGQGNEQFFGPGTRLTVL.

The chain is built from TRBV25-1 and TRBJ1-6; D gene unclear. The CDR3 is 12 residues long. V lost 4 bases, J lost 10 bases, and 8 bases lay in between. Germline-derived CDR1 and CDR2 are MGHDK and SYGVNS. For the CDR3, the DNA is TGTGCCAGCAGTGGAGGGCGGTCACCCCTCCACTTT. This gives the protein CASSGGRSPLHF.

This chain joins TRBV6-1 and TRBJ1-1; 7 bases map to TRBD1. With 2 bases clipped from V and 2 bases from J, the junction kept 5 bases outside the gene matches. Germline V gene data show CDR1 as MNHNS and CDR2 as SASEGT. The CDR3 consists of 15 residues. CDR3 coding DNA: TGTGCCAGCAGTGAAACGGACAGGAGCAACACTGAAGCTTTCTTT. Translation: CASSETDRSNTEAFF.

V is TRBV4-3 and J is TRBJ2-3; 10 bases fit TRBD2. The CDR3 contains 15 residues. With 3 bases clipped from V and 5 bases from J, the junction kept 5 bases outside the gene matches. CDR1 and CDR2 (germline): LGHNA, YSLEER. The CDR3 is CASSHERGGRDTQYF. CDR3 nucleotides: TGCGCCAGCAGCCACGAGCGGGGGGGCCGAGATACGCAGTATTTT.

This clone turned up a few times. The V call is TRBV4-3, the J call TRBJ2-5, with 8 bases aligning to TRBD2. V dropped 9 bases and J dropped 1; count of bases not matched to a gene: 4. This CDR3 is 13 amino acids long. Looked up from germline, CDR1 is LGHNA and CDR2 is YSLEER. The CDR3 is CASGLAVQETQYF. The CDR3 DNA is TGCGCCAGTGGACTAGCTGTCCAAGAGACCCAGTACTTC.

Concerning this clone: The same CDR3 is also encoded by other DNA sequences in this sample. J is TRBJ1-1 and V is TRBV6-6, with unresolved D. V lost 2 bases, J lost 1 base, and 5 bases lay in between. This CDR3 is 13 amino acids long. The germline V gene has CDR1 MNHNY and CDR2 SVGAGI (reference sequence). CDR3 residues: CASSYQENTEAFF. In DNA, the CDR3 is TGTGCCAGCAGTTACCAGGAGAACACTGAAGCTTTCTTT.

This clone was detected only once. The CDR3 loop reads CASSQQGSGNTIYF. The CDR3 DNA reads as TGCGCCAGCAGCCAACAGGGATCCGGAAACACCATATATTTT. This chain links TRBV4-1 with TRBJ1-3, with D perhaps matching TRBD1 (5 bases). Trimming removed 2 bases from V and 4 bases from J, with 9 bases in between. There are 14 residues in the CDR3. Germline V gene lookup returns CDR1 MGHRA and CDR2 YSYEKL.

The rearrangement links TRBV27 to TRBJ1-4; tentative D call: TRBD1 (5 bases). The length of the CDR3 is 14 residues. Germline V gene lookup returns CDR1 MNHEY and CDR2 SMNVEV (reference sequence). V was trimmed by 6 bases and J by 6 bases, leaving 14 bases between them. This CDR3 reads CASRQERSYEKLFF. CDR3 nucleotides: TGTGCCAGCAGACAGGAGAGGAGTTATGAAAAACTGTTTTTT.

In DNA form, the CDR3 reads TGTGCCAGCAGCTTAGGCGGGAGCCCCAATGAGCAGTTCTTC. This codes for CASSLGGSPNEQFF. The chain joins TRBV7-2 to TRBJ2-1, with TRBD2 matching over 7 bases. CDR1 is SGHTA and CDR2 is FQGNSA in the germline V gene. This CDR3 has 14 amino acids. Trimming at V came to 1 base and at J to 6 bases, leaving 3 bases not matched to a gene.

The genes are TRBV30 and TRBJ2-1; 15 nucleotides match TRBD2. Germline V gene data show CDR1 as GTSNPN and CDR2 as SVGIG (reference sequence). V shed 8 bases and J 0 bases; nucleotides not matched to a gene: 8. The CDR3 has 17 amino acids. The CDR3 reads CAPRGLAGGGSYNEQFF. CDR3 nucleotides: TGTGCCCCGAGGGGACTAGCGGGAGGTGGCTCCTACAATGAGCAGTTCTTC.

A remark on this clone: Its ends do not fully match the called genes, so a read error is possible. This rearrangement joins TRBV15 to TRBJ2-5; 7 bases map to TRBD2. This CDR3 has 15 amino acids. Germline loops: CDR1 LNHNV, CDR2 YYDKDF (reference sequence). In DNA form, the CDR3 reads TGTGCCACCAGCGTCGCGGACGGGGGGAGGGAGACCCGGTACTTC. It is translated as CATSVADGGRETRYF. The whole variable domain, remainder taken from reference TRBV15 and TRBJ2-5, is DAMVIQNPRYQVTQFGKPVTLSCSQTLNHNVMYWYQQKSSQAPKLLFHYYDKDFNNEADTPDNFQSRRPNTSFCFLDIRSPGLGDTAMYLCATSVADGGRETRYFGPGTRLLVL.

The rearrangement uses TRBV23-1 and TRBJ2-7; D is perhaps TRBD2 (5 bases). TRBV23-1 is an open reading frame whose function is uncertain. V shed 0 bases and J shed 6 bases, with 21 bases lying between them. CDR3 length equals 17 residues. The CDR3 region is CASSQSERPGALLEQYV. The CDR3, as DNA: TGCGCCAGCAGTCAATCAGAGCGGCCAGGAGCCCTTCTCGAGCAGTACGTC.

This clone has only one observation. The chain joins TRBV5-1 to TRBJ1-1, with D perhaps matching TRBD1 (6 bases). This CDR3 spans 13 amino acids. Trimming cost V 2 bases and J 6 bases, with 11 bases left between them. The germline V gene has CDR1 SGHRS and CDR2 YFSETQ. CDR3 DNA: TGCGCCAGCAGCTTAGGGGGATACGCTGAAGCTTTCTTT. This codes for CASSLGGYAEAFF.

The genes are TRBV19 and TRBJ1-1; 8 nucleotides match TRBD1. The germline CDR1 and CDR2 sequences are LNHDA and SQIVND (reference sequence). V was pared by 3 bases and J by 6 bases, with 12 bases of the junction left unmatched. This CDR3 comprises 16 residues. The CDR3 region is CASSIPSPTGVAEAFF. DNA for the CDR3: TGTGCCAGTAGTATCCCATCCCCGACAGGGGTAGCTGAAGCTTTCTTT.

This chain connects TRBV28 to TRBJ2-5; 7 positions agree with TRBD1. After removal of 3 bases from V and 1 base from J, the junction contained 5 bases not matched to a gene. There are 15 residues in the CDR3. Germline CDR1 MDHEN, CDR2 SYDVKM. The CDR3 DNA is TGTGCCAGCAGTTTCCGGGACAGAGTCCAAGAGACCCAGTACTTC. Its protein is CASSFRDRVQETQYF.